This TCR beta chain was recorded in a study of blood T cell repertoires in COVID-19. Study details: Sources were T cells, B-cell-depleted T cells, or PBMCs; the material itself was cDNA or gDNA.

In the original analysis: Estimation of nucleated cell counts was performed using reference gene primer amplification. Libraries were prepared by immunoSEQ multiplex PCR; TCRdb keeps only in-frame clonotypes and omits some of them. V and J calls and clone size are as listed in that table; D and trimming were resolved from the DNA. The sample has just over 300,000 clones, approximately 83% seen once. Individuals aged roughly 18 to 95 years were recruited from approximately 22 US areas. Symptom resolution, clearance, or two negative PCRs marked the recovered donors of Cohort 3. Sequenced: PBMCs or T cells enriched from blood (not recorded which). The sequence was collected from a man in his thirties or forties who had recovered from COVID-19.

Here the CDR3 DNA reads TGTGCCATCAGTAGACAGGGAACGGGGAGCGGCTACACCTTC. Its protein product is CAISRQGTGSGYTF. The chain couples TRBV10-3 to TRBJ1-2, with 7 bases that match TRBD1. The trim removed 5 bases at V and 8 bases at J, leaving 11 bases unmatched. The CDR3 consists of 14 residues. CDR1 and CDR2 (germline): ENHRY, SYGVKD.